The 4 T cell receptor beta chains reported below all come from one sample, sequenced in a study of lymphopenia after photon versus proton radiotherapy. The data were produced by immunoSEQ multiplex PCR, yet TCRdb's version contains in-frame clones alone and is incomplete. The table lists some 170,000 clones, 70% to 90% of them singletons. This specimen consisted of peripheral blood, obtained from a patient treated with photon-based radiotherapy. These receptors all come from a man aged 45 to 65 with gastric cancer.

The V call is TRBV6-1, the J call TRBJ1-2; D not resolved. Germline CDR1 is MNHNS and CDR2 is SASEGT. The CDR3 contains 13 residues. The V end lost 6 bases, the J end lost 1 base, and 9 bases lay between the germline ends. The chain's CDR3 is CASSETLNYGYTF. As DNA, the CDR3 is TGTGCCAGCAGCGAGACACTTAACTATGGCTACACCTTC.

The J gene is TRBJ2-5, the V gene TRBV4-3; 8 bases are a match to TRBD2. This CDR3 comprises 17 residues. Germline V gene lookup returns CDR1 LGHNA and CDR2 YSLEER. The ends lost 0 bases at V and 3 bases at J; junction bases unmatched: 9. The CDR3 sequence: CASSQDTASGSKETQYF. CDR3 coding DNA: TGCGCCAGCAGCCAAGATACGGCTAGCGGGTCCAAAGAGACCCAGTACTTC.

CDR3 loop: CASSLFEEEQYF. The CDR3 nucleotides read TGTGCCAGCAGCTTGTTTGAAGAAGAGCAGTACTTC. The chain is built from TRBV13 and TRBJ2-7; D gene unclear. Germline V lookup: CDR1 PRHDT, CDR2 FYEKMQ (reference sequence). V was pared by 3 bases and J by 7 bases, with 10 bases between. The length of the CDR3 is 12 residues.

This clone was picked up one time. The gene calls are TRBV29-1 and TRBJ2-2; 8 bases map to TRBD1. With V trimmed by 4 bases and J by 5 bases, 6 bases remained unmatched. Germline V gene sequence: CDR1 SQVTM, CDR2 ANQGSEA. There are 14 residues in the CDR3. Here the CDR3 reads CSVVRQGATGELFF. As DNA, the CDR3 is TGCAGCGTTGTGCGGCAGGGGGCAACCGGGGAGCTGTTTTTT.